The count of the clone carrying this TCR beta chain is one. What it binds is not known. PCR employed 60 Vbeta and 13 Jbeta primers. Only in-frame clones appear in the TCRdb table, and some are missing; sequencing was by immunoSEQ multiplex PCR. This sample has about 60,000 clones, with 70% found just once. Those who donated were healthy bone marrow donors. The sample belongs to a study of cytomegalovirus exposure and HLA in healthy donors. Study at large: As an earlier analysis found, around 190 million T cells yielded about 120 million unique TCR beta sequences.

General observations from the study: Versus the roughly 670-donor mean, an Asian-associated ancestry cluster reportedly showed fewer N-insertions in a later analysis.

The receptor was isolated from a woman aged 55-69 years in good health and CMV-seropositive. The sample consisted of PBMCs.

The CDR3 nucleotides are TGTGCCAGCAGCCTAACGGGGGGGCGTGAAAATGAGCAGTTCTTC. Protein sequence: CASSLTGGRENEQFF. The chain combines TRBV7-2 with TRBJ2-1, with 8 bases fitting TRBD2. CDR3 size: 15 residues. From germline, CDR1 is SGHTA and CDR2 FQGNSA. After removal of 5 bases from V and 7 bases from J, the junction contained 10 bases not matched to a gene.